The present T cell receptor beta chain was sequenced within a study of cytomegalovirus exposure and HLA in healthy donors. Broader study findings: CMV serostatus was the only immune exposure information that was available. Analysis was performed later, and it showed HLA-associated TCR beta chains to be more clonally expanded than equally common others. TCR beta V segments were, for the most part, productive about 87% or about 30% of the time in an earlier analysis.

The primer mix had 60 Vbeta and 13 Jbeta primers. The table came from immunoSEQ multiplex PCR; TCRdb's copy has only in-frame clones and leaves some out. The data contain around 130,000 clones, over 6.5% of them singletons. This clone was counted only a few times. What it recognizes is unknown. This CDR3 is also generated by other DNA sequences in the sample. The sequencing input was PBMCs. The TCR sequence derives from a woman aged 40 to 50 in good health and CMV-seropositive.

Here the CDR3 reads CASSFIVSGNTIYF. In DNA form, the CDR3 reads TGCGCCAGCAGCTTTATCGTCTCTGGAAACACCATATATTTT. The chain employs TRBV5-1 and TRBJ1-3; D not certain. Germline V lookup: CDR1 SGHRS, CDR2 YFSETQ. The CDR3 spans 14 residues. V was clipped by 2 bases and J by 0 bases, with 6 bases between them.